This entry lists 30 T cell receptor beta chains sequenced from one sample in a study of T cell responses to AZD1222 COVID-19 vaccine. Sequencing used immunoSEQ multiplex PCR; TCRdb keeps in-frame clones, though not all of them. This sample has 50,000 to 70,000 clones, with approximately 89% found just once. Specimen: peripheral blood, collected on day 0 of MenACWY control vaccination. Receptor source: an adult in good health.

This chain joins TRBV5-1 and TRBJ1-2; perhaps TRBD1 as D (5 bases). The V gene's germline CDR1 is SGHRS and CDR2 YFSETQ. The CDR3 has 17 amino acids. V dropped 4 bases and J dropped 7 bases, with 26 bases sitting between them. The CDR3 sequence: CASSAGVGGAMKGGYTF. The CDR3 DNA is TGCGCCAGCAGCGCTGGAGTCGGCGGGGCTATGAAAGGTGGCTACACCTTC.

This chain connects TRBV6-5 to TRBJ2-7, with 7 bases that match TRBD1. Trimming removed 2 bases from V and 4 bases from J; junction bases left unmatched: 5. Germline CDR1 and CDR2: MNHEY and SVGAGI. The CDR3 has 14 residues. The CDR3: CASSYRGGYYEQYF. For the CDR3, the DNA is TGTGCCAGCAGTTACCGAGGGGGCTATTACGAGCAGTACTTC.

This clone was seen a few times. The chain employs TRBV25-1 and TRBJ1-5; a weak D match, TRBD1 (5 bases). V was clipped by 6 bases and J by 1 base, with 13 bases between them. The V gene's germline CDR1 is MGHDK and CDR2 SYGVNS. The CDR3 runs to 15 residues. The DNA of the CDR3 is TGTGCCAGCAGGTGCGACGGGGCAAGCAATCAGCCCCAGCATTTT. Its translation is CASRCDGASNQPQHF. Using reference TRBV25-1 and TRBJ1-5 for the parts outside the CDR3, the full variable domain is EADIYQTPRYLVIGTGKKITLECSQTMGHDKMYWYQQDPGMELHLIHYSYGVNSTEKGDLSSESTVSRIRTEHFPLTLESARPSHTSQYLCASRCDGASNQPQHFGDGTRLSIL.

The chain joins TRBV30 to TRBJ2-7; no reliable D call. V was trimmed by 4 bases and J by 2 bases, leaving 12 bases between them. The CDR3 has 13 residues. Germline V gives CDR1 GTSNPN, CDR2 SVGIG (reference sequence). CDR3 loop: CAWNKKKTYEQYF. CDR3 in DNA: TGTGCCTGGAATAAGAAGAAAACCTACGAGCAGTACTTC.

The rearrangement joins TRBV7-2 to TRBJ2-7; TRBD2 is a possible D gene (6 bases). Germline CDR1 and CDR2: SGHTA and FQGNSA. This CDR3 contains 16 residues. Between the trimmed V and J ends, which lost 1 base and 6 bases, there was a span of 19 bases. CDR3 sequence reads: CASSLVSGGAVGEQYF. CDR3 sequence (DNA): TGTGCCAGCAGCTTAGTTTCAGGCGGGGCTGTAGGCGAGCAGTACTTC.

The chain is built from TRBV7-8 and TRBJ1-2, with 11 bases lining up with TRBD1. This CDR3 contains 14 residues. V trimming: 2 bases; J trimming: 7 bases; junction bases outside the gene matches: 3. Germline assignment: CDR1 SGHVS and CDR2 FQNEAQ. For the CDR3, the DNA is TGTGCCAGCAGCTTAAGGGACAGGGGGGCTGGCTACACCTTC. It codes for CASSLRDRGAGYTF. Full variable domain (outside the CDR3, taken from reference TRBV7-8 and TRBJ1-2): GAGVSQSPRYKVAKRGQDVALRCDPISGHVSLFWYQQALGQGPEFLTYFQNEAQLDKSGLPSDRFFAERPEGSVSTLKIQRTQQEDSAVYLCASSLRDRGAGYTFGSGTRLTVV.

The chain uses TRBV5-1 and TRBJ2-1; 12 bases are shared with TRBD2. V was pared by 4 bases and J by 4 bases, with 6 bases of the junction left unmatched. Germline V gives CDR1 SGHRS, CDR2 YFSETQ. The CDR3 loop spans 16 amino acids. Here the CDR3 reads CASSTGGLAGYNEQFF. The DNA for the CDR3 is TGCGCCAGCAGCACGGGTGGACTAGCGGGATACAATGAGCAGTTCTTC.

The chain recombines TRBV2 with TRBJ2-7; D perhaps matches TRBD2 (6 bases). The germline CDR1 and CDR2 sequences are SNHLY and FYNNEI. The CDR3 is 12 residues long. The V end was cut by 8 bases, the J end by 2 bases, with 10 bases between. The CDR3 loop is CASRWTTYEQYF. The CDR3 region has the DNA TGTGCCAGCCGCTGGACTACCTACGAGCAGTACTTC.

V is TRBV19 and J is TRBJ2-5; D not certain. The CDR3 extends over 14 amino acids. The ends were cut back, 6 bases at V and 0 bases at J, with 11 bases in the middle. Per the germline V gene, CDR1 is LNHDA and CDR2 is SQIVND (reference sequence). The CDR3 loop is CASSPRTYQETQYF. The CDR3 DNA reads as TGTGCCAGTAGCCCAAGGACGTACCAAGAGACCCAGTACTTC.

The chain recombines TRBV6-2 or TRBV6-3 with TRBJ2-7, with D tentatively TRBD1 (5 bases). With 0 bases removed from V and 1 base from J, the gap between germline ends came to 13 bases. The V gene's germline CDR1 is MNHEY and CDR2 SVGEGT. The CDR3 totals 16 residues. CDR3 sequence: CASSYSARVASYEQYF. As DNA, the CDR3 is TGTGCCAGCAGTTACTCGGCCAGGGTCGCATCCTACGAGCAGTACTTC.

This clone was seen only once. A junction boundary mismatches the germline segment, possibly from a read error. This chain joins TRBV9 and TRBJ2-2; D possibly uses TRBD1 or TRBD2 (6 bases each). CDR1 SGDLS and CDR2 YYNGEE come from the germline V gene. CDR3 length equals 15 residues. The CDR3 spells CASRGRDLNTGELFF. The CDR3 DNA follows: TGTGCTAGCAGGGGCCGGGACTTGAACACCGGGGAGCTGTTTTTT.

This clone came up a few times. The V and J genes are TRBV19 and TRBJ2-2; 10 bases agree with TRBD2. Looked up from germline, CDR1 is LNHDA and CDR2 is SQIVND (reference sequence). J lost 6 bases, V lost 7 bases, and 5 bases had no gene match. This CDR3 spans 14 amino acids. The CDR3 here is CASNPGLAPGELFF. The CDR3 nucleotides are TGTGCCAGTAACCCGGGACTAGCGCCCGGGGAGCTGTTTTTT.

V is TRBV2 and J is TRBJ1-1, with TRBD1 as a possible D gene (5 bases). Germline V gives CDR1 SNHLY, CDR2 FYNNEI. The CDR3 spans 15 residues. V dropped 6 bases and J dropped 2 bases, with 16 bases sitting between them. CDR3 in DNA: TGTGCCAGCAGCCTCCAGGGATTGGTAAACACTGAAGCTTTCTTT. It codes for CASSLQGLVNTEAFF.

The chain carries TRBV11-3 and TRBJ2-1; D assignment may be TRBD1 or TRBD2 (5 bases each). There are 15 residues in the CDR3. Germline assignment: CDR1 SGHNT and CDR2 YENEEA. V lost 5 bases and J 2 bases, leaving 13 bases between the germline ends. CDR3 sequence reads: CASSPTGTTYNEQFF. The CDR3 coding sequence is TGTGCCAGCAGCCCCACCGGGACGACCTACAATGAGCAGTTCTTC.

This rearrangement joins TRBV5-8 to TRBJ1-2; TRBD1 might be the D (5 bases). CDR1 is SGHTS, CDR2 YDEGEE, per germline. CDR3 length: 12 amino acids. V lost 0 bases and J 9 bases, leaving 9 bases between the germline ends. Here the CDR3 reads CASSLVGHSYTF. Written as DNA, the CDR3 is TGTGCCAGCAGCTTGGTCGGACACAGCTACACCTTC.

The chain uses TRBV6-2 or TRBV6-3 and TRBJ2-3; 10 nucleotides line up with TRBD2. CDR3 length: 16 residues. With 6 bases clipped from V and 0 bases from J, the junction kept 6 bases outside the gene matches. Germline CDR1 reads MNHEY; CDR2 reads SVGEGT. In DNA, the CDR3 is TGTGCCAGCAGCCTGGGACTAGCGCACAGCACAGATACGCAGTATTTT. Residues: CASSLGLAHSTDTQYF.

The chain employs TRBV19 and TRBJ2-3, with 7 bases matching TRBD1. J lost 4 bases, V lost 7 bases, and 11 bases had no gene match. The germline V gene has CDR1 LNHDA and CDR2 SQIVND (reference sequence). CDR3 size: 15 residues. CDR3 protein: CASTPRGRGSDTQYF. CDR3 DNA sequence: TGTGCCAGTACTCCCCGTGGCAGGGGGTCAGATACGCAGTATTTT.

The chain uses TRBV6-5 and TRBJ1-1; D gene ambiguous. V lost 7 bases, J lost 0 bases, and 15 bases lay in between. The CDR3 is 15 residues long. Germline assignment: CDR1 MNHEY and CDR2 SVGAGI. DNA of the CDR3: TGTGCCAGCAAAAGAGGCGGCGGAATGAACACTGAAGCTTTCTTT. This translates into CASKRGGGMNTEAFF.

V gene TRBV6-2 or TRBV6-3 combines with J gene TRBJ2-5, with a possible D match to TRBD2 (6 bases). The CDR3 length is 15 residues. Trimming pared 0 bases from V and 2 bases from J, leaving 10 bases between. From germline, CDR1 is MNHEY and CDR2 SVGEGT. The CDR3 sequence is CASSYSEEGQETQYF. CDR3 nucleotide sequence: TGTGCCAGCAGTTACTCGGAGGAGGGACAAGAGACCCAGTACTTC.

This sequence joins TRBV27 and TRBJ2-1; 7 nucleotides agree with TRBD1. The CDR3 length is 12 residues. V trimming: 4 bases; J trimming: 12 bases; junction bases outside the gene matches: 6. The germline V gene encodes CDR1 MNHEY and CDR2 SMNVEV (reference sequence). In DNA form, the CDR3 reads TGTGCCAGCAGTTGGACAGGTGATGCGCAGTTCTTC. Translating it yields CASSWTGDAQFF.

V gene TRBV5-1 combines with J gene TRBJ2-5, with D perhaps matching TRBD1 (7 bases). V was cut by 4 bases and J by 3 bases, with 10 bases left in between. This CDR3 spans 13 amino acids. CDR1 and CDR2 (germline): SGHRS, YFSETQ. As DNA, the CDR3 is TGCGCCAGCAGCGCCAGGGGGGAAGAGACCCAGTACTTC. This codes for CASSARGEETQYF.

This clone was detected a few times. CDR3: CASSLLVPGEDTQYF. In nucleotides, the CDR3 is TGTGCCAGCAGCTTATTGGTGCCAGGGGAAGATACGCAGTATTTT. The gene calls are TRBV7-2 and TRBJ2-3; TRBD1 is a possible D gene (6 bases). Germline V CDR1 and CDR2: SGHTA, FQGNSA. V shed 2 bases and J shed 5 bases, with 14 bases lying between them. The CDR3 runs to 15 residues.

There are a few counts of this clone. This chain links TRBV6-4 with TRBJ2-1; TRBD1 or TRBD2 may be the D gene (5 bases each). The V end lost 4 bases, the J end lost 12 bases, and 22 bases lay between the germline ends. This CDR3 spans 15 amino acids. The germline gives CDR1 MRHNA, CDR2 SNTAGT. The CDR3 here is CASSATPGPPHRQFF. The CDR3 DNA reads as TGTGCCAGCAGTGCCACCCCGGGACCTCCCCATCGGCAGTTCTTC.

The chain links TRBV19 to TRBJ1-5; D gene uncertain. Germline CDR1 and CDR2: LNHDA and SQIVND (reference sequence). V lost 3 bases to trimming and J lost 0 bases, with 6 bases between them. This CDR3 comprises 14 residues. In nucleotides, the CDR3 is TGTGCCAGTAGTATCTCCAGTAGCAATCAGCCCCAGCATTTT. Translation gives CASSISSSNQPQHF. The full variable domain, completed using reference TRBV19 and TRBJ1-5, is DGGITQSPKYLFRKEGQNVTLSCEQNLNHDAMYWYRQDPGQGLRLIYYSQIVNDFQKGDIAEGYSVSREKKESFPLTVTSAQKNPTAFYLCASSISSSNQPQHFGDGTRLSIL.

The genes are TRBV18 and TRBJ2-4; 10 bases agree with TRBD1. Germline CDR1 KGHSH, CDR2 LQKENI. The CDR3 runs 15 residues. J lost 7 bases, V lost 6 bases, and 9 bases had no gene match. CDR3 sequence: CASSQKTGGGNIQYF. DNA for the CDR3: TGTGCCAGCTCCCAAAAGACAGGGGGCGGGAACATTCAGTACTTC.

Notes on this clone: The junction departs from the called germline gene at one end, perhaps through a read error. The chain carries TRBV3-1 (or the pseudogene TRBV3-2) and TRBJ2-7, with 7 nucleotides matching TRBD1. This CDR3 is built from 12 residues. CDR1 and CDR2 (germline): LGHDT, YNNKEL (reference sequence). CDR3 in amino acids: CASTQQGYEQYF. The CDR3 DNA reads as TGTGCCAGCACCCAACAGGGGTACGAGCAGTACTTC.

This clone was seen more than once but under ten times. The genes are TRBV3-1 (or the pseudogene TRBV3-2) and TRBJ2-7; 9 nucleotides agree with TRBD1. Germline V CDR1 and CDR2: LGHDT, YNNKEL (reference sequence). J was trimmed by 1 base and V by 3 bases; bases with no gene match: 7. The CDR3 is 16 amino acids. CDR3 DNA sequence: TGTGCCAGCAGCCACAACCCGGGACAGGGATCCTACGAGCAGTACTTC. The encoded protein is CASSHNPGQGSYEQYF.

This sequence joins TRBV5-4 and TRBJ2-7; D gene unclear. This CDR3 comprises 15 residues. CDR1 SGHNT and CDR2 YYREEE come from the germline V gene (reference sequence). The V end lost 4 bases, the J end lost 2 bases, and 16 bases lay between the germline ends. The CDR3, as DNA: TGTGCCAGCAGCCCTCGACACCATGATCCCTACGAGCAGTACTTC. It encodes CASSPRHHDPYEQYF.

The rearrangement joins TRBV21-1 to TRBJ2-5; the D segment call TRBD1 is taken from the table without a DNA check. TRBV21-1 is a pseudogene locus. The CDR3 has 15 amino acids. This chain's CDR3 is CASSKVGQGDETQYF. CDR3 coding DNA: TGTGCCAGCAGCAAAGTTGGACAGGGGGATGAGACCCAGTACTTC.

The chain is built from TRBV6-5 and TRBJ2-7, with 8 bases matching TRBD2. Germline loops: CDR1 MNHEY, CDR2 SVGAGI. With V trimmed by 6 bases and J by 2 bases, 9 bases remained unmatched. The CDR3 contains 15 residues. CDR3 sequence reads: CASRPLAADPYEQYF. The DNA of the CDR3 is TGTGCCAGCAGACCACTAGCGGCGGACCCCTACGAGCAGTACTTC.